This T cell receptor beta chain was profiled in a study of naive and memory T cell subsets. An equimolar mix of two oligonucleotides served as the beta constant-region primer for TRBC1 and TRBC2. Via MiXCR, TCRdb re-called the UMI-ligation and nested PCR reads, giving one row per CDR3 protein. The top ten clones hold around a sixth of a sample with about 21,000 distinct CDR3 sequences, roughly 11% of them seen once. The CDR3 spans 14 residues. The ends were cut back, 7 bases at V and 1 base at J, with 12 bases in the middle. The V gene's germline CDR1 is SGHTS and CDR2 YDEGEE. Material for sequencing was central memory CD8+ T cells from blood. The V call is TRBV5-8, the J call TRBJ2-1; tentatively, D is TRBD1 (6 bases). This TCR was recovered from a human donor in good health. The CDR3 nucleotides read TGTGCCAGCCAACAGGGACCTTCCTACAATGAGCAGTTCTTC. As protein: CASQQGPSYNEQFF.